This T cell receptor (beta chain) was found in a study of cytomegalovirus exposure and HLA in healthy donors. 60 Vbeta and 13 Jbeta primers were used in PCR. The protocol was immunoSEQ multiplex PCR, while the TCRdb copy is restricted to in-frame clones and leaves out a portion. Altogether tens of thousands of clones are present, roughly 79% being singletons, with the ten largest covering 0.5% to 0.65%. General study results and limits: The dataset shows that most TCR sequences were rare, while some public TCRs occurred in many donors. A prior analysis recorded that most TCR beta V segments were productive about 87% or about 30% of the time. DRB1 had the most TCR associations and HLA-C the fewest, a later analysis found, with rates varying by HLA locus.

This CDR3 comprises 14 residues. CDR1 SGHVS and CDR2 FQNEAQ come from the germline V gene. V was shortened by 5 bases and J by 1 base, with 11 bases between the two germline ends. With respect to this clone: The antigen is not known.

The source of this sequence is a man between 25 and 39 years old in good health and CMV-seronegative. The J gene is TRBJ1-1, the V gene TRBV7-8, with D possibly matching TRBD1 (5 bases). The sequencing input was PBMCs. CDR3 sequence: CASSPQVTNTEAFF. Written as DNA, the CDR3 is TGTGCCAGCAGCCCACAGGTAACGAACACTGAAGCTTTCTTT.